The 9 T cell receptor beta chains below come from one sample, sequenced in a study of OX40 agonist ivuxolimab in advanced cancers. The library was obtained by the immunoSEQ multiplex PCR assay. The immuneACCESS repertoire file appears here via TCRdb, limited to in-frame rearrangements. These files lack a portion of the clones; in checked studies, under half of the deficit traces to unresolved V genes, and the cause of the others is not known. The sample table contains 83,000 or so clones; only one count was recorded for less than 85% of them. Of the sample, around 7.8% is held by the ten largest clones. Sample: CD4+ or CD8+ T cells sorted from blood, taken in a trial of the OX40 agonist ivuxolimab. All receptors derive from an adult with an advanced solid tumor such as melanoma, head and neck, liver or kidney cancer.

CDR3: CASSILGRETQYF. For the CDR3, the DNA is TGTGCCAGTAGTATCTTAGGCCGAGAGACCCAGTACTTC. The rearrangement uses TRBV19 and TRBJ2-5; D not certain. V shed 3 bases and J shed 4 bases, with 9 bases lying between them. Germline CDR1 LNHDA, CDR2 SQIVND (reference sequence). CDR3 length: 13 residues.

A remark on this clone: Other nucleotide sequences from this sample produce the same CDR3. The DNA for the CDR3 is TGTGCCAGCTCACCCCAAGAGACCCAGTACTTC. Amino acids: CASSPQETQYF. This chain uses TRBV18 with TRBJ2-5; D not certain. V shed 3 bases and J shed 1 base, with 0 bases lying between them. This CDR3 region has 11 residues. CDR1 and CDR2 from the germline V gene are KGHSH and LQKENI.

This clone has just a few counts. V usage is TRBV30 and J usage is TRBJ1-2; D is unclear. Trimming removed 2 bases from V and 7 bases from J, with 14 bases in between. Germline-derived CDR1 and CDR2 are GTSNPN and SVGIG (reference sequence). This CDR3 is 13 amino acids long. Here the CDR3 DNA reads TGTGCCTGGAGTCAGCAGTCGGTGGGTGGCTACACCTTC. It is translated as CAWSQQSVGGYTF. The full variable domain, completed using reference TRBV30 and TRBJ1-2, is SQTIHQWPATLVQPVGSPLSLECTVEGTSNPNLYWYRQAAGRGLQLLFYSVGIGQISSEVPQNLSASRPQDRQFILSSKKLLLSDSGFYLCAWSQQSVGGYTFGSGTRLTVV.

The chain joins TRBV19 to TRBJ2-7; 11 bases match TRBD1. The length of the CDR3 is 15 residues. The V gene's germline CDR1 is LNHDA and CDR2 SQIVND (reference sequence). Trimming cost V 4 bases and J 3 bases; bases outside gene matches: 5. The DNA of the CDR3 is TGTGCCAGTAGTAACCCGGGGACAGGGGGCTACGAGCAGTACTTC. Residues: CASSNPGTGGYEQYF.

The V call is TRBV5-8, the J call TRBJ2-1; 7 positions agree with TRBD2. The junction had 8 bases not matched to a gene; V was cut back by 1 base and J by 4 bases. Germline V gives CDR1 SGHTS, CDR2 YDEGEE. The CDR3 is 16 amino acids. The CDR3 DNA is TGTGCCAGCAGCTTGTTCAGCGGGAACCTATACAATGAGCAGTTCTTC. It codes for CASSLFSGNLYNEQFF. Using reference TRBV5-8 and TRBJ2-1 for the parts outside the CDR3, the full variable domain is EAGVTQSPTHLIKTRGQQATLRCSPISGHTSVYWYQQALGLGLQFLLWYDEGEERNRGNFPPRFSGRQFPNYSSELNVNALELEDSALYLCASSLFSGNLYNEQFFGPGTRLTVL.

The chain combines TRBV18 with TRBJ2-2; D not certain. This CDR3 has 14 residues. V lost 0 bases to trimming and J lost 3 bases, with 5 bases between them. CDR1 is KGHSH, CDR2 LQKENI, per germline. The CDR3 spells CASSPPSYTGELFF. CDR3 coding DNA: TGTGCCAGCTCACCACCGAGCTACACCGGGGAGCTGTTTTTT. The entire variable domain, with the rest obtained from reference TRBV18 and TRBJ2-2, is as follows: NAGVMQNPRHLVRRRGQEARLRCSPMKGHSHVYWYRQLPEEGLKFMVYLQKENIIDESGMPKERFSAEFPKEGPSILRIQQVVRGDSAAYFCASSPPSYTGELFFGEGSRLTVL.

The chain carries TRBV7-9 and TRBJ1-3; possible D gene TRBD1, 5 bases. V dropped 5 bases and J dropped 0 bases, with 17 bases sitting between them. The CDR3 runs 17 residues. Per the germline V gene, CDR1 is SEHNR and CDR2 is FQNEAQ (reference sequence). In nucleotides, the CDR3 is TGTGCCAGCAGCCCAGGGCTCCGGGAACTCTCTGGAAACACCATATATTTT. Translated, it gives CASSPGLRELSGNTIYF. Looking up the rest from reference TRBV7-9 and TRBJ1-3 gives the full variable domain: DTGVSQNPRHKITKRGQNVTFRCDPISEHNRLYWYRQTLGQGPEFLTYFQNEAQLEKSRLLSDRFSAERPKGSFSTLEIQRTEQGDSAMYLCASSPGLRELSGNTIYFGEGSWLTVV.

In DNA, the CDR3 is TGCGCCAGCAAGGGGTCAGGAGGCACCGGGGAGCTGTTTTTT. It yields the protein CASKGSGGTGELFF. The chain recombines TRBV5-1 with TRBJ2-2, with D possibly called TRBD1 or TRBD2 (5 bases each). Trimming took 6 bases from V and 4 from J, leaving 13 bases between them. This CDR3 region has 14 residues. CDR1 is SGHRS and CDR2 is YFSETQ in the germline V gene. The complete variable domain, with remaining parts taken from reference TRBV5-1 and TRBJ2-2, reads KAGVTQTPRYLIKTRGQQVTLSCSPISGHRSVSWYQQTPGQGLQFLFEYFSETQRNKGNFPGRFSGRQFSNSRSEMNVSTLELGDSALYLCASKGSGGTGELFFGEGSRLTVL.

V and J are TRBV2 and TRBJ1-6; the D gene is possibly TRBD1 (6 bases). Trimming shortened V by 1 base and J by 10 bases, and 11 bases separated the two germline ends. This CDR3 has 14 amino acids. CDR1 is SNHLY and CDR2 is FYNNEI in the germline V gene. The CDR3 region is CASSEERGRSPLHF. The CDR3 DNA reads as TGTGCCAGCAGTGAAGAGAGGGGGAGATCACCCCTCCACTTT. Combining the CDR3 with reference TRBV2 and TRBJ1-6 gives the whole variable domain EPEVTQTPSHQVTQMGQEVILRCVPISNHLYFYWYRQILGQKVEFLVSFYNNEISEKSEIFDDQFSVERPDGSNFTLKIRSTKLEDSAMYFCASSEERGRSPLHFGNGTRLTVT.